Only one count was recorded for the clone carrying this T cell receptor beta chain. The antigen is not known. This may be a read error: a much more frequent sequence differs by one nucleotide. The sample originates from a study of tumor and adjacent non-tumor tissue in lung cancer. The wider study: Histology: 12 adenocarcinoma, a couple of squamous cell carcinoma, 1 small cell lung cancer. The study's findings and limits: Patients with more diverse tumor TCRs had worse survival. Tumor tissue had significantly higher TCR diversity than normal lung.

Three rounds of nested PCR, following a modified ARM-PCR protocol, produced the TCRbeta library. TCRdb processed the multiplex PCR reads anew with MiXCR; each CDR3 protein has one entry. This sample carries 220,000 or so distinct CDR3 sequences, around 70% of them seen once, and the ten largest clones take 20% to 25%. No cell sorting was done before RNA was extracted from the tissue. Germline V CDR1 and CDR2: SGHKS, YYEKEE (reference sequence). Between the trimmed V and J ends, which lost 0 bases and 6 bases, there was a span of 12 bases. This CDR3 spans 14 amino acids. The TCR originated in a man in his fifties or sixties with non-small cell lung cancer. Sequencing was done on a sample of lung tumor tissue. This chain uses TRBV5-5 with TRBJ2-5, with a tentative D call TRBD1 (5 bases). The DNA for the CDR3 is TGTGCCAGCAGCTTGGTCAGGGTGAAACAGACCCAGTACTTC. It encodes CASSLVRVKQTQYF.